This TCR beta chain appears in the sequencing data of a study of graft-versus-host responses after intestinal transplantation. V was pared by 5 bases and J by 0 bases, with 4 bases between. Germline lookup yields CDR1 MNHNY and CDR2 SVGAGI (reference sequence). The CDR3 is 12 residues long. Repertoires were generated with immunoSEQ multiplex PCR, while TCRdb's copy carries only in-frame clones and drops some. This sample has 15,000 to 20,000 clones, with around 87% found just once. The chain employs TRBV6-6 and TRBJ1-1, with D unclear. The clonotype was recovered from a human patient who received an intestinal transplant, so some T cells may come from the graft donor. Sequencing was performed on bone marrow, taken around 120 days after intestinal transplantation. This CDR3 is CASSLLNTEAFF. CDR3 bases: TGTGCCAGCAGTCTACTGAACACTGAAGCTTTCTTT.